This T cell receptor beta chain is drawn from a study of post-analysis software for immune sequencing data. Built from TCR beta cDNA, the libraries had unique molecular identifiers in them. T cells numbering about 0.9 to 11 million gave rise to a few hundred thousand cDNA molecules. TCRdb re-analysed the PCR reads in MiXCR, keeping a single row per CDR3 protein. This sample yields hundreds of thousands of distinct CDR3 sequences, of which about 60% are seen a single time; around 11% belongs to the top ten. The study, taken as a whole, reports: Controls showed lower frequencies than patients for roughly 5 TRBV segments, and TRBV5-6, TRBV5-1 and TRBV20-1 were among these.

As regards this clonotype: No antigen is known for it.

Germline-derived CDR1 and CDR2 are SGHTA and FQGNSA. The CDR3 is made up of 11 amino acids. V was trimmed by 7 bases and J by 7 bases, leaving 9 bases between them. Sequenced sample: blood. The TCR originated in a girl aged 2-9 years with multiple sclerosis. The V and J genes are TRBV7-2 and TRBJ2-3, with D unresolved. CDR3 region: CASTDLYTQYF. In nucleotides, the CDR3 is TGTGCCAGCACCGACTTATATACGCAGTATTTT.